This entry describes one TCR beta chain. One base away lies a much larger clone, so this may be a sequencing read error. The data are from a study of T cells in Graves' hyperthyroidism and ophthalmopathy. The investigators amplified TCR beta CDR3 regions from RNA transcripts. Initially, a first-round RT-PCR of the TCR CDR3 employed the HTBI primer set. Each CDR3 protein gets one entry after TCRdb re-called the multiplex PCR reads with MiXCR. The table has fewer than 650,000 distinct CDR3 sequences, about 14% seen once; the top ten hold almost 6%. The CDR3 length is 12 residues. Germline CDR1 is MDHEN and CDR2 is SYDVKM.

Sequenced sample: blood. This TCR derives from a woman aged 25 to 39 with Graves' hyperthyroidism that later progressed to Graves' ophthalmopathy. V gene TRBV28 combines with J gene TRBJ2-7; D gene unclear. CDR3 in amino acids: CAGSFPFSKQYF. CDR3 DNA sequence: TGTGCCGGCAGTTTTCCCTTCTCGAAGCAGTACTTC.